This is a list of T cell receptor beta chains from one sample in a study of T cell responses to AZD1222 COVID-19 vaccine. The data were produced by immunoSEQ multiplex PCR, yet TCRdb's version contains in-frame clones alone and is incomplete. This table has about 100,000 clones, around 90% appearing once. The source material was peripheral blood, sampled on day 0 of AZD1222 vaccination. These TCRs come from an adult in good health. The CDR3 runs from the conserved cysteine through the conserved F or W. A D gene is named only where the DNA matches it firmly. Size tells how often a clone was seen (once, few, many) or the class of an expanded clone, and some rows leave it out.

clone size | J gene | V gene | D gene | CDR3 DNA | CDR3 protein
- | TRBJ2-5 | TRBV6-5 | TRBD1 | TGTGCCAGCAGTTACCTAACAGGGGAAGAAGAGACCCAGTACTTC | CASSYLTGEEETQYF
once | TRBJ1-2 | TRBV19 | - | TGTGCCAGTAGTATTGGACAGAGCTATGGCTACACCTTC | CASSIGQSYGYTF
once | TRBJ1-5 | TRBV28 | - | TGTGCCAGCAGGGCAGGATATCAGCCCCAGCATTTT | CASRAGYQPQHF
once | TRBJ2-7 | TRBV3-1/TRBV3-2 | TRBD2 | TGTGCCAGCAGCCAAGGACTAGCGGGAGGGCACTACGAGCAGTACTTC | CASSQGLAGGHYEQYF
- | TRBJ1-1 | TRBV12-3/TRBV12-4 | - | TGTGCCAGCAGTTTCTCCTTTGAAGTAGCTTTCTTT | CASSFSFEVAFF
- | TRBJ1-5 | TRBV2 | - | TGTGCCAGCAGTGGGGGGGAAGGCAATCAGCCCCAGCATTTT | CASSGGEGNQPQHF
- | TRBJ2-1 | TRBV27 | TRBD1 | TGTGCCAGCAGTTTCCCCGACAGGGGCGAGCAGTTCTTC | CASSFPDRGEQFF
- | TRBJ2-1 | TRBV28 | - | TGTGCCAGCAGCCGCGCCGACGAGCGGTCCTCCTACAATGAGCAGTTCTTC | CASSRADERSSYNEQFF
- | TRBJ2-5 | TRBV6-5 | - | TGTGCCAGCAGTTATTCCTCGACTAGCCAAGAGACCCAGTACTTC | CASSYSSTSQETQYF
- | TRBJ2-1 | TRBV19 | TRBD2 | TGTGCCAGTAGAAGGGCGGGAGCGGGGATCGTCGCCTACAATGAGCAGTTCTTC | CASRRAGAGIVAYNEQFF
- | TRBJ2-2 | TRBV12-2 | - | TGTGCAAGTCGACCAGCTACTAGCGGCCCTACCGGGGAGCTGTTTTTT | CASRPATSGPTGELFF
- | TRBJ2-6 | TRBV6-4 | - | TGTGCCTCCTTTCCGGCCGGGGCGAATGGGGCCAACGTCCTGACTTTC | CASFPAGANGANVLTF
- | TRBJ1-4 | TRBV6-6 | TRBD1 | TGTGCCAGCAGTCGACAGGGGATCACAACTAATGAAAAACTGTTTTTT | CASSRQGITTNEKLFF
- | TRBJ1-1 | TRBV6-2/TRBV6-3 | - | TGTGCCAGCAGTTACCCTCGGACGGGCGACACTGAAGCTTTCTTT | CASSYPRTGDTEAFF
- | TRBJ2-2 | TRBV28 | - | TGTGCCAGCAGTTTCCCCGGGGAGCTGTTTTTT | CASSFPGELFF
medium-sized | TRBJ1-5 | TRBV30 | - | TGTGCCTGGAGTGCCGGGCCAGGGCAGCCCCAGCATTTT | CAWSAGPGQPQHF
- | TRBJ1-5 | TRBV28 | - | TGTGCCATCAACTATAGCAATCAGCCCCAGCATTTT | CAINYSNQPQHF
- | TRBJ1-2 | TRBV29-1 | TRBD1 | TGCAGCGTCGAAGCGACCCCAGTAAGGACAGGGGGCTTATATGGCTACACCTTC | CSVEATPVRTGGLYGYTF
- | TRBJ2-7 | TRBV2 | TRBD2 | TGTGCCAGCAGTGAACACCGTACAGGGCTAGCGGGACCCTCGTTCTCCTACGAGCAGTACTTC | CASSEHRTGLAGPSFSYEQYF
- | TRBJ2-3 | TRBV5-1 | TRBD1 | TGCGCCAGCAGCTTGCCCGGGACAGGGAGGACAGATACGCAGTATTTT | CASSLPGTGRTDTQYF
- | TRBJ1-2 | TRBV27 | - | TGTGCCAGCAGTTTAAAGGGGAACTATGGCTACACCTTC | CASSLKGNYGYTF
- | TRBJ1-5 | TRBV28 | TRBD1 | TGTGCCACCATGGACAGGGGGCATTATAGCAATCAGCCCCAGCATTTT | CATMDRGHYSNQPQHF
- | TRBJ1-6 | TRBV25-1 | TRBD1 | TGTGCCAGCAGGGGACAGGGGCATTCACCCCTCCACTTT | CASRGQGHSPLHF
- | TRBJ1-4 | TRBV5-6 | - | TGTGCCAGCAGCGGCAGGAACCACCCTCCAACTAATGAAAAACTGTTTTTT | CASSGRNHPPTNEKLFF
- | TRBJ2-7 | TRBV7-6 | TRBD1 | TGTGCCAGCAGCAGCGGGACAGGGAGTTCCTACGAGCAGTACTTC | CASSSGTGSSYEQYF
- | TRBJ2-2 | TRBV28 | TRBD1 | TGTGCCAGCAGCGCAAGGACAGGGCGAAACACCGGGGAGCTGTTTTTT | CASSARTGRNTGELFF
- | TRBJ1-1 | TRBV5-1 | - | TGCGCCAGCAGCTTGGCTTTCTTGAACACTGAAGCTTTCTTT | CASSLAFLNTEAFF
- | TRBJ2-7 | TRBV7-3 | - | TGTGCCAGCAGCCCTGGGACCCCCTACGAGCAGTACTTC | CASSPGTPYEQYF
- | TRBJ1-2 | TRBV7-3 | TRBD1 | TGTGCCAGCAGCCTCTCATCGTGGGACAGCTATGGCTACACCTTC | CASSLSSWDSYGYTF
- | TRBJ1-2 | TRBV6-6 | - | TGTGCCATCCGGACAGCAACCAACTATGGCTACACCTTC | CAIRTATNYGYTF
- | TRBJ2-2 | TRBV3-1/TRBV3-2 | TRBD2 | TGTGCCACCCTAGCGGGATATGCCGGGGAGCTGTTTTTT | CATLAGYAGELFF
- | TRBJ2-7 | TRBV27 | TRBD2 | TGTGCCAGCAGTTTCGGGGGAGCGGGGTACTACGAGCAGTACTTC | CASSFGGAGYYEQYF
- | TRBJ2-5 | TRBV6-1 | TRBD2 | TGTGCCAGCAGTGAAATCCAAGGACTAGCGGGAGGGCCCAAAGAGACCCAGTACTTC | CASSEIQGLAGGPKETQYF
- | TRBJ1-1 | TRBV18 | TRBD1 | TGTGCCAACCCCCAGGGGGGCGGAGATATTTCGAACACTGAAGCTTTCTTT | CANPQGGGDISNTEAFF
- | TRBJ1-4 | TRBV29-1 | - | TGCAGCGTCGCCTTCACCCACAATGAAAAACTGTTTTTT | CSVAFTHNEKLFF
- | TRBJ1-1 | TRBV7-9 | - | TGTGCCAGCAGCTTAGTGGCAGCCGGCACTGAAGCTTTCTTT | CASSLVAAGTEAFF
- | TRBJ1-2 | TRBV19 | - | TGTGCCAGTAGTTCCCCCCGAGGCGGGACCTACACCTTC | CASSSPRGGTYTF
- | TRBJ1-1 | TRBV9 | TRBD1 | TGTGCCAGCAGCGAGGACAGGGGGCGCGTAGCTTTCTTT | CASSEDRGRVAFF
- | TRBJ2-7 | TRBV3-1/TRBV3-2 | - | TGTGCCAGCAGCGCGAGTTGGGGATCCGAGCAGTACTTC | CASSASWGSEQYF
once | TRBJ2-3 | TRBV28 | - | TGTGCCAGCAAAAGTATGGTAGCGGTATACACAGATACGCAGTATTTT | CASKSMVAVYTDTQYF
- | TRBJ2-3 | TRBV7-2 | TRBD2 | TGTGCCAGCAGCCTAGCGGGAGGAAGCACAGATACGCAGTATTTT | CASSLAGGSTDTQYF
few | TRBJ1-2 | TRBV5-8 | - | TGTGCCAGCAGCTTGGTGGGGGTCTCTAACTATGGCTACACCTTC | CASSLVGVSNYGYTF
- | TRBJ1-1 | TRBV19 | TRBD1 | TGTGCCAGCAAATGGGACAGAGACACTGAAGCTTTCTTT | CASKWDRDTEAFF
- | TRBJ1-5 | TRBV19 | - | TGTGCCAGTAGTATAACCCCAGGGAGCAATCAGCCCCAGCATTTT | CASSITPGSNQPQHF
- | TRBJ1-1 | TRBV6-4 | - | TGTGCCAGCAGTGATTTTGATGGCACTGAAGCTTTCTTT | CASSDFDGTEAFF
- | TRBJ1-4 | TRBV19 | TRBD1 | TGTGCCAGTACTGAGACAGGGGGGCATGAAAAACTGTTTTTT | CASTETGGHEKLFF
- | TRBJ1-3 | TRBV12-3/TRBV12-4 | - | TGTGCCAGCAGTTTTCTCTCTGGAAACACCATATATTTT | CASSFLSGNTIYF
once | TRBJ2-1 | TRBV6-4 | TRBD1 | TGTGCCAGCAGGAAGACAGGGTCCAATGAGCAGTTCTTC | CASRKTGSNEQFF
few | TRBJ1-4 | TRBV28 | - | TGTGCCAGCAGTTTCTCGACAGCGGGAAATGAAAAACTGTTTTTT | CASSFSTAGNEKLFF
once | TRBJ2-7 | TRBV3-1/TRBV3-2 | - | TGTGCCAGCAGACAGGACGGACGGACTCACGAGCAGTACTTC | CASRQDGRTHEQYF
few | TRBJ2-7 | TRBV2 | TRBD2 | TGTGCCAGCAGTGAATTACTAGCGGCGACCTACGAGCAGTACTTC | CASSELLAATYEQYF
- | TRBJ2-7 | TRBV5-6 | TRBD2 | TGTGCCAGCAGCTCGCGACTAGCGGGAGTACTGGGGGAGCAGTACTTC | CASSSRLAGVLGEQYF
- | TRBJ1-2 | TRBV6-5 | - | TGTGCCAGCAGAATGACAGAGGTCTATGGCTACACCTTC | CASRMTEVYGYTF